This T cell receptor beta chain was identified during a study of OX40 agonist ivuxolimab in advanced cancers. The V end was cut by 5 bases, the J end by 9 bases, with 11 bases between. This CDR3 is built from 11 residues. Germline loops: CDR1 SEHNR, CDR2 FQNEAQ (reference sequence). The repertoire was sequenced with immunoSEQ multiplex PCR; TCRdb's copy has only in-frame clones and lacks some. Found here are some 67,000 clones, about four fifths of them singletons; the top ten hold about 5.1%. This specimen was CD4+ or CD8+ T cells sorted from blood, taken in a trial of the OX40 agonist ivuxolimab. This chain links TRBV7-9 with TRBJ2-7, with TRBD2 as a possible D gene (5 bases). This sequence originates from an adult with an advanced solid tumor such as melanoma, head and neck, liver or kidney cancer. The CDR3 DNA reads as TGTGCCAGCAGCCGGACCGGAGGGCAGTACTTC. This codes for CASSRTGGQYF.